This entry lists 2 T cell receptor beta chains sequenced from one sample in a study of PD-L1 blockade in urothelial cancer. Some clones are missing from TCRdb's copy, which holds only in-frame ones; the method was immunoSEQ multiplex PCR. The sample shows roughly 42,000 clones, 81% of them seen only once. Sequenced here: PBMCs, sampled around atezolizumab (anti-PD-L1) treatment. Every receptor here comes from a man between 65 and 85 years old with urothelial cancer.

This chain connects TRBV7-6 to TRBJ1-4, with 11 bases matching TRBD1. From germline, CDR1 is SGHVS and CDR2 FNYEAQ. V lost 5 bases and J lost 7; bases outside the gene matches: 15. This CDR3 region has 18 residues. The CDR3, as DNA: TGTGCCAGCAGCCGTGTCGGACAGGGGGCTTTGCAAACTGAAAAACTGTTTTTT. The encoded protein is CASSRVGQGALQTEKLFF.

The chain links TRBV7-2 to TRBJ2-3; 11 bases fit TRBD2. Trimming cost V 3 bases and J 6 bases; bases outside gene matches: 5. Germline values: CDR1 SGHTA, CDR2 FQGNSA. The CDR3 is 15 amino acids. CDR3 in DNA: TGTGCCAGCAGCTTCCTAGCGGGAGGAGACGATACGCAGTATTTT. Protein sequence: CASSFLAGGDDTQYF.